This section outlines one T cell receptor beta chain sequence together with its context. This entry comes from a study of control samples from healthy donors and cancer patients. Between the trimmed V and J ends, which lost 3 bases and 0 bases, there was a span of 15 bases. This CDR3 comprises 17 residues. Germline V gene sequence: CDR1 LGHDT, CDR2 YNNKEL (reference sequence). The table came from immunoSEQ multiplex PCR; TCRdb's copy has only in-frame clones and leaves some out. The sample includes under 140,000 clones, roughly 90% of them seen just once. The receptor was derived from a woman aged 55-69 years with lung cancer. Sequencing used PBMCs. V is TRBV3-1 (or the pseudogene TRBV3-2) and J is TRBJ1-3; no reliable D call. CDR3 region: CASSHLNSRISGNTIYF. CDR3 DNA: TGTGCCAGCAGCCACTTAAACTCGCGAATCTCTGGAAACACCATATATTTT.